This T cell receptor (beta chain) was profiled in a study of blood T cell repertoires in COVID-19. On the study more broadly: The United States, Italy and Spain provided the acute and convalescent COVID-19 samples. Sources were T cells, B-cell-depleted T cells, or PBMCs; the material itself was cDNA or gDNA.

A single count supports this clone. CDR3 size: 16 residues. Germline CDR1 reads MGHDK; CDR2 reads SYGVNS. The V gene end was trimmed by 3 bases and the J gene end by 4 bases; junction bases not matched to a gene: 10. The protocol was immunoSEQ multiplex PCR, while the TCRdb copy is restricted to in-frame clones and leaves out a portion. The table shows fewer than 200,000 clones, with approximately 89% occurring only once. The chain couples TRBV25-1 to TRBJ2-7; 9 positions agree with TRBD1. The receptor was derived from a middle-aged man with active or convalescent COVID-19. Sequenced input: peripheral blood. CDR3 nucleotide sequence: TGTGCCAGCAGTGAGCCGCCCGGGACAGGGCATTACGAGCAGTACTTC. Protein: CASSEPPGTGHYEQYF.